The next 14 T cell receptor beta chains were all read from a single sample in a study of human T cells and chemical hapten exposure. Stated time point: patch test 1, 2 weeks after DPC sensitization. Specified treatment: therapeutic diphenylcyclopropenone sensitization with weekly scalp DPC. Using its own MiXCR run on the RACE reads, TCRdb lists one record per CDR3 protein. The data show approximately 400,000 distinct CDR3 sequences, roughly 4.8% seen once. The sequencing here drew on whole blood, taken in connection with sensitization to the hapten diphenylcyclopropenone (DPC). The origin of the receptors is a woman between 45 and 60 years old with alopecia areata. Some clones in this sample may be carry-over from other donors' samples.

The table lists this clonotype with a few counts. The chain links TRBV7-2 to TRBJ2-3; D is perhaps TRBD2 (5 bases). Per germline, CDR1 SGHTA and CDR2 FQGNSA. CDR3 length: 16 amino acids. V shed 5 bases and J shed 1 base, with 16 bases lying between them. CDR3 protein: CASSPGVGSGTDTQYF. CDR3 sequence (DNA): TGTGCCAGCAGCCCTGGCGTAGGGAGTGGCACAGATACGCAGTATTTT.

This clonotype showed up many times. The rearrangement links TRBV7-2 to TRBJ2-2; no clear D. The CDR3 is 16 amino acids. Trimming left V 1 base short and J 7 bases short, with 16 bases between. Germline values: CDR1 SGHTA, CDR2 FQGNSA. CDR3 nucleotide sequence: TGTGCCAGCAGCTTAGTGGAATCGTCTTCGGGCGGGGAGCTGTTTTTT. It is translated as CASSLVESSSGGELFF.

This clonotype was detected ten times or more. The V gene is TRBV5-4, the J gene TRBJ2-7, with D unresolved. This CDR3 spans 13 amino acids. Germline assignment: CDR1 SGHNT and CDR2 YYREEE (reference sequence). The V and J ends lost 3 bases and 3 bases respectively, with 10 bases between them. The CDR3 sequence: CASSSARGYEQYF. The CDR3 DNA reads TGTGCCAGCAGCTCCGCCCGCGGCTACGAGCAGTACTTC.

This clonotype has just a few counts. The rearrangement uses TRBV6-1 and TRBJ2-3; 8 bases line up with TRBD1. Germline assignment: CDR1 MNHNS and CDR2 SASEGT. The CDR3 is 15 amino acids. V was clipped by 7 bases and J by 2 bases; unmatched bases: 8. As DNA, the CDR3 is TGTGCCAGCACCATGACAGGGGCCGACACAGATACGCAGTATTTT. This encodes CASTMTGADTDTQYF.

This clonotype has at least ten counts. The genes are TRBV12-3 or TRBV12-4 and TRBJ2-5, with 8 nucleotides matching TRBD2. V shed 6 bases and J 5 bases; nucleotides not matched to a gene: 8. The length of the CDR3 is 14 residues. The CDR3 DNA reads TGTGCCAGCAGCCGACGGGAGGGAGGGGAGACCCAGTACTTC. Amino acids: CASSRREGGETQYF.

Many counts were recorded for this clonotype. The CDR3 nucleotides read TGCAGTGCTAGAGATGGGGGGAACTACGAGCAGTACTTC. It encodes CSARDGGNYEQYF. The V and J genes are TRBV20-1 and TRBJ2-7, with D tentatively TRBD2 (6 bases). Trimming shortened V by 0 bases and J by 3 bases, and 9 bases separated the two germline ends. CDR3 length equals 13 residues. Germline CDR1 reads DFQATT; CDR2 reads SNEGSKA (reference sequence).

In its sample, this clonotype was seen many times. The V and J genes are TRBV9 and TRBJ1-6; D unclear. V lost 6 bases and J lost 6, with 13 bases in between. This CDR3 has 14 amino acids. Germline V lookup: CDR1 SGDLS, CDR2 YYNGEE. The DNA of the CDR3 is TGTGCCAGCACCGAGGGTATCGCTAATTCACCCCTCCACTTT. Its protein is CASTEGIANSPLHF.

This clonotype has only a few counts. The chain couples TRBV14 to TRBJ2-7; D is unclear. The CDR3 consists of 12 residues. Germline lookup yields CDR1 SGHDN and CDR2 FVKESK. V gave up 6 bases and J gave up 1 base, with 7 bases separating them. The CDR3 region is CASSFNSYEQYF. CDR3 in DNA: TGTGCCAGCAGTTTCAATTCCTACGAGCAGTACTTC. The entire variable domain, with the rest obtained from reference TRBV14 and TRBJ2-7, is as follows: EAGVTQFPSHSVIEKGQTVTLRCDPISGHDNLYWYRRVMGKEIKFLLHFVKESKQDESGMPNNRFLAERTGGTYSTLKVQPAELEDSGVYFCASSFNSYEQYFGPGTRLTVT.

The chain links TRBV7-2 to TRBJ2-3; D call uncertain. V was cut by 1 base and J by 0 bases, with 11 bases left in between. CDR1 and CDR2 (germline): SGHTA, FQGNSA. This CDR3 has 16 residues. The CDR3, as DNA: TGTGCCAGCAGCTTAGGGTTTGGGCGGAGCACAGATACGCAGTATTTT. It encodes CASSLGFGRSTDTQYF.

The table lists this clonotype with many counts. This chain connects TRBV12-3 or TRBV12-4 to TRBJ2-5; 10 bases match TRBD2. The ends lost 7 bases at V and 1 base at J; junction bases unmatched: 6. The CDR3 sequence is 15 residues long. The DNA of the CDR3 is TGTGCCAGCAACTCAGCGGGAGGGTTCCAAGAGACCCAGTACTTC. It specifies CASNSAGGFQETQYF.

This clonotype was counted ten times or more. The chain joins TRBV6-5 to TRBJ2-4; maybe TRBD2 (6 bases). V dropped 4 bases and J dropped 0 bases, with 19 bases sitting between them. Germline CDR1 MNHEY, CDR2 SVGAGI. CDR3 length equals 18 residues. The CDR3 DNA is TGTGCCAGCAGTTCTTACTCTCGTTCGGGACTAGCCAAAAACATTCAGTACTTC. Its translation is CASSSYSRSGLAKNIQYF.

At least ten counts were recorded for this clonotype. The chain is built from TRBV29-1 and TRBJ1-2; no definite D call. The CDR3 spans 10 residues. In germline, CDR1 is SQVTM, CDR2 ANQGSEA. V gave up 6 bases and J gave up 1 base, with 3 bases separating them. The CDR3 sequence: CSVSNYGYTF. CDR3 nucleotides: TGCAGCGTCAGTAACTATGGCTACACCTTC.

In this sample, this clonotype turned up a few times. This chain links TRBV11-3 with TRBJ2-1; D call uncertain. This CDR3 has 8 residues. Germline CDR1 and CDR2: SGHNT and YENEEA. Between the trimmed V and J ends, which lost 11 bases and 12 bases, there was a span of 8 bases. The CDR3 DNA reads TGTGCCGGGCCGTGGCAGTTCTTC. Its translation is CAGPWQFF.

This clonotype was counted ten times or more. The chain couples TRBV5-1 to TRBJ1-5; 8 nucleotides line up with TRBD1. The CDR3 is 15 residues long. V was pared by 7 bases and J by 5 bases, with 11 bases of the junction left unmatched. Germline CDR1 is SGHRS and CDR2 is YFSETQ. The CDR3 DNA reads TGCGCCAGCTCCTTTACAGGGGGAAGCGATCAGCCCCAGCATTTT. This gives the protein CASSFTGGSDQPQHF.